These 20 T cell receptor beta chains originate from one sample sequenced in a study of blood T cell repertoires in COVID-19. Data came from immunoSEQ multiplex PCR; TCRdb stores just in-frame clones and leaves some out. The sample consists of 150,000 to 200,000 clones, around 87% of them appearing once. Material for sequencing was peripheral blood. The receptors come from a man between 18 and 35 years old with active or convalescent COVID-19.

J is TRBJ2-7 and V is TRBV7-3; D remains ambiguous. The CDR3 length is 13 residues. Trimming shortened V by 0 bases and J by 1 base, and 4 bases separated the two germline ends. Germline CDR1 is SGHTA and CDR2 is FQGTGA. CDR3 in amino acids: CASSLTSSYEQYF. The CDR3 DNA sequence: TGTGCCAGCAGCTTAACCTCGTCCTACGAGCAGTACTTC.

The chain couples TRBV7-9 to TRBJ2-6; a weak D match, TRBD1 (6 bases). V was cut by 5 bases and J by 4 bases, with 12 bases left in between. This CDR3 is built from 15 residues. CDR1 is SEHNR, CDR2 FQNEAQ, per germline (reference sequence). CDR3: CASSTQGKGANVLTF. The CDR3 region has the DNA TGTGCCAGCAGCACCCAGGGGAAAGGGGCCAACGTCCTGACTTTC.

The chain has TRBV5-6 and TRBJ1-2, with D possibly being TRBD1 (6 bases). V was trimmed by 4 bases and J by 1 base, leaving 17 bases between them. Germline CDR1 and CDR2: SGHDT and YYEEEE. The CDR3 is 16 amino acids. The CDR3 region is CASSLPGTQINYGYTF. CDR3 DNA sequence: TGTGCCAGCAGCCTACCCGGGACACAGATTAACTATGGCTACACCTTC.

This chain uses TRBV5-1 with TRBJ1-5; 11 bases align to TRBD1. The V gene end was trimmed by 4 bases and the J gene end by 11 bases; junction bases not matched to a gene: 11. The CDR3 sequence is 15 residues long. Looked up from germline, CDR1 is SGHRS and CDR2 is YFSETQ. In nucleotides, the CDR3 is TGCGCCAGCAGCGCCCCGGGACAGGGGGGGAGGTCCCAGCATTTT. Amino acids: CASSAPGQGGRSQHF.

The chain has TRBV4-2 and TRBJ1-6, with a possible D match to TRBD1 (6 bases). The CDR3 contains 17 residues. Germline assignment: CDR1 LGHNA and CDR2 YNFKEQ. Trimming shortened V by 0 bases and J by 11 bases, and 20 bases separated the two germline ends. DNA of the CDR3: TGTGCCAGCAGCCAAGACCCAGGGGTTGTGGCGTTGGCACCCCTCCACTTT. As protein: CASSQDPGVVALAPLHF.

CDR3 protein: CASSPKATNEKLFF. Written as DNA, the CDR3 is TGTGCCAGCAGCCCTAAAGCTACGAATGAAAAACTGTTTTTT. The rearrangement joins TRBV28 to TRBJ1-4; no clear D. The V gene's germline CDR1 is MDHEN and CDR2 SYDVKM. V was cut by 6 bases and J by 5 bases, with 13 bases left in between. CDR3 size: 14 residues. Full variable domain (rest looked up from reference TRBV28 and TRBJ1-4): DVKVTQSSRYLVKRTGEKVFLECVQDMDHENMFWYRQDPGLGLRLIYFSYDVKMKEKGDIPEGYSVSREKKERFSLILESASTNQTSMYLCASSPKATNEKLFFGSGTQLSVL.

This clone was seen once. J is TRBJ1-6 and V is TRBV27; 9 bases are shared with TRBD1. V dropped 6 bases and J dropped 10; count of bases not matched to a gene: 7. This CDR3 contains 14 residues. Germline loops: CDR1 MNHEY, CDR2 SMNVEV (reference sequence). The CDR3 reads CASRIGQGSSPLHF. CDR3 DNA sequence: TGTGCCAGCAGGATCGGACAGGGGAGCTCACCCCTCCACTTT.

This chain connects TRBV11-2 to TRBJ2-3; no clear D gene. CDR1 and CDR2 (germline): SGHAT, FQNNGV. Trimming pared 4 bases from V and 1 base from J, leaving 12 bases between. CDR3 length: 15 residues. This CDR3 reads CASSWIHLGTDTQYF. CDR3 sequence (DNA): TGTGCCAGCAGCTGGATACACCTAGGCACAGATACGCAGTATTTT.

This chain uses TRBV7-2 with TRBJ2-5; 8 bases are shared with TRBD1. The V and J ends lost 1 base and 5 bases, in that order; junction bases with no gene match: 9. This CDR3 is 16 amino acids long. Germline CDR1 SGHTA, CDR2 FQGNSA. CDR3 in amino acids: CASSLEGRGRGETQYF. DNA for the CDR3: TGTGCCAGCAGCTTAGAGGGCAGGGGGCGAGGGGAGACCCAGTACTTC.

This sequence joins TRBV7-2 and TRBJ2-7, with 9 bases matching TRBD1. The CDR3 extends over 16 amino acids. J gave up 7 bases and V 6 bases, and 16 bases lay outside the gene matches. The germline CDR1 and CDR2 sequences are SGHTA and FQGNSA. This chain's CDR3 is CASRANSGTGIGEQYF. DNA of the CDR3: TGTGCCAGCAGAGCGAACTCCGGGACAGGGATCGGGGAGCAGTACTTC.

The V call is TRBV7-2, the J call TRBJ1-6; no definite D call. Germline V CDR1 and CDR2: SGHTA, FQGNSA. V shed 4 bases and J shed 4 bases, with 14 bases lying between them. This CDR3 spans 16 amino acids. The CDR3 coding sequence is TGTGCCAGCAGCTCTTCGGCCTCGACTTATAATTCACCCCTCCACTTT. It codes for CASSSSASTYNSPLHF. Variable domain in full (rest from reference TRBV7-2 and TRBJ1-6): GAGVSQSPSNKVTEKGKDVELRCDPISGHTALYWYRQSLGQGLEFLIYFQGNSAPDKSGLPSDRFSAERTGGSVSTLTIQRTQQEDSAVYLCASSSSASTYNSPLHFGNGTRLTVT.

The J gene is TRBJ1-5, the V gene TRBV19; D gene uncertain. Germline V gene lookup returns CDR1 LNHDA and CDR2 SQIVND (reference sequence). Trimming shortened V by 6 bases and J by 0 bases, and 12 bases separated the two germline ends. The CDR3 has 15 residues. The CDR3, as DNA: TGTGCCAGTAGCATTTTGGTTAGTAGCAATCAGCCCCAGCATTTT. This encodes CASSILVSSNQPQHF.

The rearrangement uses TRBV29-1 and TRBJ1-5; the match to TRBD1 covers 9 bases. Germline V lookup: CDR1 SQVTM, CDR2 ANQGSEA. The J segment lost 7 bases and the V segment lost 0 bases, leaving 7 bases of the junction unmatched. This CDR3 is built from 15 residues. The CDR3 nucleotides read TGCAGCGTTGAAGAGGGGGGGACAGGGAGCCAGCCCCAGCATTTT. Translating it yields CSVEEGGTGSQPQHF.

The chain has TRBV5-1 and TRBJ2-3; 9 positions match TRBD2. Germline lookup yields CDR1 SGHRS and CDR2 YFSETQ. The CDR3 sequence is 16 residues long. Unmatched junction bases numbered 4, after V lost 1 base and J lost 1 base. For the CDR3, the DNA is TGCGCCAGCAGCTTGAGCCTAGCGGGGCGCACAGATACGCAGTATTTT. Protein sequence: CASSLSLAGRTDTQYF.

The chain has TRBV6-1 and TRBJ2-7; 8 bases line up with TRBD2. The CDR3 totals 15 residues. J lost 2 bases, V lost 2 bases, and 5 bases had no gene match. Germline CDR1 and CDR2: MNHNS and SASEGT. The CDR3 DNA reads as TGTGCCAGCAGTGAAATGATAGCGGGGACCTACGAGCAGTACTTC. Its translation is CASSEMIAGTYEQYF.

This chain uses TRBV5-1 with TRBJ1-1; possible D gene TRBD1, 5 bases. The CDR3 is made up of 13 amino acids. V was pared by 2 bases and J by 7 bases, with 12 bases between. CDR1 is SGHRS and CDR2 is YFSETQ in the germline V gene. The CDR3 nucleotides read TGCGCCAGCAGCTTCCCTGACAGTTTTGAAGCTTTCTTT. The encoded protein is CASSFPDSFEAFF.

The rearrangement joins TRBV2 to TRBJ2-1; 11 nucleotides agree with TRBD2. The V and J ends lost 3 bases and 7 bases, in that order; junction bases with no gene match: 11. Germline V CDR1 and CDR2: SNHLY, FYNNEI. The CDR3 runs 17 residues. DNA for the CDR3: TGTGCCAGCAGTGATAGACTAGCGGGAATAGGTGGAAATGAGCAGTTCTTC. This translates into CASSDRLAGIGGNEQFF.

CDR3 coding DNA: TGCGCCAGCAGCCCAGGGGAAAGCCCCGCCGCTGAAGCTTTCTTT. Its protein product is CASSPGESPAAEAFF. The J gene is TRBJ1-1, the V gene TRBV5-1; the D gene is possibly TRBD1 (6 bases). Germline CDR1 is SGHRS and CDR2 is YFSETQ. This CDR3 contains 15 residues. V was shortened by 4 bases and J by 6 bases, with 19 bases between the two germline ends.

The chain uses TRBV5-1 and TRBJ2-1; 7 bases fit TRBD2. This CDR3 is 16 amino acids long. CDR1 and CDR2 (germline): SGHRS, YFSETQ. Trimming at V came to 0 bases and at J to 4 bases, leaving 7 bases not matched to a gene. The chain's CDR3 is CASSLDALADYNEQFF. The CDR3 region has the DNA TGCGCCAGCAGCTTGGATGCGCTAGCGGATTACAATGAGCAGTTCTTC.

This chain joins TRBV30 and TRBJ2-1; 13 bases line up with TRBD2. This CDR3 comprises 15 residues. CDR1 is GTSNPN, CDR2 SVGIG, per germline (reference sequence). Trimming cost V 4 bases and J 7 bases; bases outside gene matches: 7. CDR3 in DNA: TGTGCCTGGACTACTAGCGGGAGGGCCTTTAATGAGCAGTTCTTC. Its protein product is CAWTTSGRAFNEQFF.